The 9 T cell receptor beta chains below were found in one sample sequenced in a study of T cells in Graves' hyperthyroidism and ophthalmopathy. TCR beta CDR3 regions were amplified from RNA. First-round RT-PCR targeting the TCR CDR3 was performed with the HTBI primer set. Each CDR3 protein gets one entry after TCRdb re-called the multiplex PCR reads with MiXCR. The data contain a few hundred thousand distinct CDR3 sequences, around 46% of them singletons. The sample taken for sequencing was peripheral blood or thyroid tissue (not recorded which). These TCRs come from a woman between 18 and 30 years old with Graves' hyperthyroidism.

This clonotype came up a few times. This rearrangement joins TRBV7-9 to TRBJ2-7; the match to TRBD2 covers 7 bases. Germline V gene sequence: CDR1 SEHNR, CDR2 FQNEAQ (reference sequence). The CDR3 extends over 11 amino acids. V was clipped by 8 bases and J by 7 bases; unmatched bases: 5. In DNA, the CDR3 is TGTGCCAGCCTGCCGGGGGGTGAGCAGTACTTC. Translation gives CASLPGGEQYF.

The table lists this clonotype with many counts. The chain links TRBV19 to TRBJ2-7; either TRBD1 or TRBD2 may supply D (6 bases each). Germline V gene sequence: CDR1 LNHDA, CDR2 SQIVND (reference sequence). V was trimmed by 4 bases and J by 4 bases, leaving 14 bases between them. The CDR3 has 14 residues. CDR3 bases: TGTGCCAGTAGTACGCGGCAGGGGAGGTACGAGCAGTACTTC. Amino acid sequence: CASSTRQGRYEQYF.

The table lists this clonotype with many counts. V usage is TRBV4-1 and J usage is TRBJ2-7, with D perhaps TRBD1 or TRBD2 (5 bases each). The CDR3 sequence is 16 residues long. CDR1 and CDR2 (germline): MGHRA, YSYEKL. V lost 1 base and J 7 bases, leaving 20 bases between the germline ends. As DNA, the CDR3 is TGCGCCAGCAGCCAAGGAGCTCGGGACCTTGGTCGGGAGCAGTACTTC. Translation gives CASSQGARDLGREQYF.

This clonotype has only one observation. Being one base from a much bigger clone, this may be a read error. The chain carries TRBV5-6 and TRBJ2-7; 7 nucleotides match TRBD1. Germline V gene lookup returns CDR1 SGHDT and CDR2 YYEEEE. V lost 1 base, J lost 7 bases, and 14 bases stayed unmatched. CDR3 length: 16 amino acids. The DNA for the CDR3 is TGTGCCAGCAGCTTGTCCGGGACAGAGATTTACAATGAGCAGTACTTC. Its translation: CASSLSGTEIYNEQYF. The full variable domain, in which reference TRBV5-6 and TRBJ2-7 provide the parts outside the CDR3, is DAGVTQSPTHLIKTRGQQVTLRCSPKSGHDTVSWYQQALGQGPQFIFQYYEEEERQRGNFPDRFSGHQFPNYSSELNVNALLLGDSALYLCASSLSGTEIYNEQYFGPGTRLTVT.

CDR3 loop: CASSVAPTSVQETQHF. The CDR3 region has the DNA TGTGCCAGCAGCGTGGCCCCGACTAGCGTTCAAGAGACCCAGCATTTT. This sequence joins TRBV9 and TRBJ1-5; D not resolved. CDR1 and CDR2 (germline): SGDLS, YYNGEE. The CDR3 runs to 16 residues. Deletions cut 2 bases from V and 11 bases from J, with 23 bases between. The full variable domain, rest sourced from reference TRBV9 and TRBJ1-5, is DSGVTQTPKHLITATGQRVTLRCSPRSGDLSVYWYQQSLDQGLQFLIQYYNGEERAKGNILERFSAQQFPDLHSELNLSSLELGDSALYFCASSVAPTSVQETQHFGDGTRLSIL.

This clonotype was seen at least ten times. The chain couples TRBV25-1 to TRBJ1-1; no reliable D call. This CDR3 has 13 amino acids. Per germline, CDR1 MGHDK and CDR2 SYGVNS. V was clipped by 3 bases and J by 0 bases, with 5 bases between them. The CDR3 loop reads CASSDPLNTEAFF. Here the CDR3 DNA reads TGTGCCAGCAGTGATCCATTGAACACTGAAGCTTTCTTT.

This clonotype has more than one count but fewer than ten. The rearrangement links TRBV7-9 to TRBJ1-4; the D is unclear. Germline CDR1 and CDR2: SEHNR and FQNEAQ (reference sequence). The CDR3 has 12 amino acids. V was trimmed by 2 bases and J by 5 bases, leaving 3 bases between them. Written as DNA, the CDR3 is TGTGCCAGCAGCTTACCGAATGAAAAACTGTTTTTT. It is translated as CASSLPNEKLFF.

For this clonotype: The conserved phenylalanine or tryptophan is not found at the CDR3 terminus, so this likely reflects a read error. The limits of the CDR3 on the DNA are not certain, so only TCRdb's listed CDR3 is given. The rearrangement uses TRBV5-4 and TRBJ1-3. Germline loops: CDR1 SGHNT, CDR2 YYREEE (reference sequence). The CDR3 is 8 residues long, counting both termini. The CDR3 is CASSWTST.

V gene TRBV7-3 combines with J gene TRBJ2-7, with 7 bases fitting TRBD2. The J call may be faulty, since TRBJ2-1 better matches the DNA end. The length of the CDR3 is 12 residues. In germline, CDR1 is SGHTA, CDR2 FQGTGA. The DNA of the CDR3 is TGTGCCACCAGTGGGGGAGGGGATGAGCAGTTCTTC. Translated, it gives CATSGGGDEQFF.